Given below is one T cell receptor (beta chain) in context. These data are taken from a study of technical replicates of blood from a handful of donors. Germline CDR1 and CDR2: LNHDA and SQIVND (reference sequence). CDR3 length equals 12 residues. The V end lost 0 bases, the J end lost 13 bases, and 12 bases lay between the germline ends. Repertoires were generated with immunoSEQ multiplex PCR, while TCRdb's copy carries only in-frame clones and drops some. The profile shows under 85,000 clones, about 91% of them singletons. V usage is TRBV19 and J usage is TRBJ1-1, with D tentatively TRBD1 (5 bases). The sample consisted of T cells isolated from PBMCs. The receptor's source is a human donor in good health. Some clones in this sample may be carry-over from other donors' samples. The DNA for the CDR3 is TGTGCCAGTAGTATAGATCGGGGGTATGTTTTCTTT. Protein sequence: CASSIDRGYVFF.